The 21 T cell receptor beta chains presented below share a single source sample, sequenced in a study of blood T cell repertoires in COVID-19. Assay: immunoSEQ multiplex PCR; the TCRdb copy retains only in-frame clones and omits some. In the table there are 150,000 to 200,000 clones, about 83% of which are singletons. The specimen was PBMCs or T cells enriched from blood (not recorded which). Source of these receptors: a woman aged 25 to 39 who had been exposed to COVID-19.

The chain is built from TRBV5-1 and TRBJ1-6, with 7 bases matching TRBD1. This CDR3 has 14 residues. Germline V CDR1 and CDR2: SGHRS, YFSETQ. V dropped 4 bases and J dropped 10; count of bases not matched to a gene: 8. DNA for the CDR3: TGCGCCAGCAGCCGCGACAGGGTCGGATCACCCCTCCACTTT. Translation gives CASSRDRVGSPLHF.

This clone was seen once. This sequence joins TRBV9 and TRBJ1-6; D gene ambiguous. The CDR3 contains 18 residues. With 4 bases removed from V and 1 base from J, the gap between germline ends came to 18 bases. Germline lookup yields CDR1 SGDLS and CDR2 YYNGEE. In nucleotides, the CDR3 is TGTGCCAGCAGCCCAGGAAGGATTGTAGGATCCTATAATTCACCCCTCCACTTT. Protein: CASSPGRIVGSYNSPLHF.

The sample holds one count of this clone. The V gene is TRBV11-2, the J gene TRBJ2-5; no firm D call. V lost 3 bases and J lost 2, with 10 bases in between. This CDR3 is built from 14 residues. Germline V gene lookup returns CDR1 SGHAT and CDR2 FQNNGV. The CDR3 DNA follows: TGTGCCAGCAGCTTCTCGCAGCGTCAAGAGACCCAGTACTTC. Translating gives CASSFSQRQETQYF.

CDR3 bases: TGTGCCAGCAGTTCCCTCGGGGGAGATGAGCAGTTCTTC. Encoded protein: CASSSLGGDEQFF. The chain uses TRBV6-5 and TRBJ2-1, with D tentatively TRBD2 (6 bases). The CDR3 totals 13 residues. Deletions cut 4 bases from V and 8 bases from J, with 12 bases between. CDR1 and CDR2 (germline): MNHEY, SVGAGI.

This clone came up once. The chain is built from TRBV12-5 and TRBJ1-1, with D perhaps TRBD1 (6 bases). CDR1 and CDR2 (germline): LGHNT, FRNRAP. Between the trimmed V and J ends, which lost 1 base and 1 base, there was a span of 10 bases. The CDR3 spans 15 residues. The CDR3 DNA reads TGTGCTAGTGGTTTGGCCACAGGGAGGAACACTGAAGCTTTCTTT. It translates to CASGLATGRNTEAFF. Filled out from reference TRBV12-5 and TRBJ1-1, the complete variable domain reads DARVTQTPRHKVTEMGQEVTMRCQPILGHNTVFWYRQTMMQGLELLAYFRNRAPLDDSGMPKDRFSAEMPDATLATLKIQPSEPRDSAVYFCASGLATGRNTEAFFGQGTRLTVV.

This chain links TRBV6-5 with TRBJ2-5; TRBD1 agrees at 10 bases. Germline V gene sequence: CDR1 MNHEY, CDR2 SVGAGI. The CDR3 is made up of 14 amino acids. V lost 4 bases to trimming and J lost 6 bases; unmatched junction nucleotides: 5. The chain's CDR3 is CASSSTGGLKTQYF. As DNA, the CDR3 is TGTGCCAGCAGTTCGACAGGGGGCCTGAAGACCCAGTACTTC.

The chain joins TRBV6-6 to TRBJ2-3, with 8 bases lining up with TRBD1. With 5 bases clipped from V and 1 base from J, the junction kept 8 bases outside the gene matches. The CDR3 runs to 16 residues. The germline gives CDR1 MNHNY, CDR2 SVGAGI (reference sequence). This chain's CDR3 is CASSRPGGAGTDTQYF. The CDR3 DNA is TGTGCCAGCAGTCGACCAGGGGGCGCAGGCACAGATACGCAGTATTTT.

The chain is built from TRBV6-5 and TRBJ1-1; D possibly corresponds to TRBD1 (6 bases). The V end lost 2 bases, the J end lost 5 bases, and 18 bases lay between the germline ends. The germline CDR1 and CDR2 sequences are MNHEY and SVGAGI. The length of the CDR3 is 16 residues. Here the CDR3 DNA reads TGTGCCAGCAGTTACCGAGGGGGTCCGCCGGTGACTGAAGCTTTCTTT. Translating it yields CASSYRGGPPVTEAFF.

The chain is built from TRBV11-2 and TRBJ1-2, with TRBD1 as a possible D gene (6 bases). Germline assignment: CDR1 SGHAT and CDR2 FQNNGV. This CDR3 contains 15 residues. V gave up 3 bases and J gave up 4 bases, with 15 bases separating them. CDR3 amino acids: CASSLTGFSFYGYTF. In DNA form, the CDR3 reads TGTGCCAGCAGCTTGACAGGATTTTCATTCTATGGCTACACCTTC.

This chain joins TRBV5-6 and TRBJ2-5; 7 bases are a match to TRBD2. V gave up 3 bases and J gave up 5 bases; unmatched junction bases: 7. The germline V gene has CDR1 SGHDT and CDR2 YYEEEE. The CDR3 extends over 14 amino acids. The CDR3 region has the DNA TGTGCCAGCAGCTCACAGCGGGGTGGGGAGACCCAGTACTTC. Encoded protein: CASSSQRGGETQYF. The full variable domain, in which reference TRBV5-6 and TRBJ2-5 provide the parts outside the CDR3, is DAGVTQSPTHLIKTRGQQVTLRCSPKSGHDTVSWYQQALGQGPQFIFQYYEEEERQRGNFPDRFSGHQFPNYSSELNVNALLLGDSALYLCASSSQRGGETQYFGPGTRLLVL.

The chain employs TRBV5-5 and TRBJ1-6; maybe TRBD1 (6 bases). The germline V gene encodes CDR1 SGHKS and CDR2 YYEKEE (reference sequence). The V end was cut by 4 bases, the J end by 7 bases, with 15 bases between. The CDR3 is made up of 15 amino acids. CDR3 in amino acids: CASSGGQPTNSPLHF. For the CDR3, the DNA is TGTGCCAGCAGCGGCGGACAGCCGACCAATTCACCCCTCCACTTT. The whole variable domain, remainder taken from reference TRBV5-5 and TRBJ1-6, is DAGVTQSPTHLIKTRGQQVTLRCSPISGHKSVSWYQQVLGQGPQFIFQYYEKEERGRGNFPDRFSARQFPNYSSELNVNALLLGDSALYLCASSGGQPTNSPLHFGNGTRLTVT.

This clone has a handful of counts. The J gene is TRBJ2-1, the V gene TRBV18; perhaps TRBD2 as D (7 bases). This CDR3 has 14 residues. Trimming pared 0 bases from V and 8 bases from J, leaving 11 bases between. Germline V lookup: CDR1 KGHSH, CDR2 LQKENI. CDR3 protein: CASSPPGGGDEQFF. CDR3 coding DNA: TGTGCCAGCTCACCACCGGGAGGGGGGGATGAGCAGTTCTTC.

V is TRBV30 and J is TRBJ2-5; tentative D call: TRBD2 (6 bases). CDR1 and CDR2 (germline): GTSNPN, SVGIG (reference sequence). This CDR3 region has 12 residues. Trimming left V 8 bases short and J 7 bases short, with 17 bases between. The CDR3 loop reads CAQGGILGTQYF. The DNA for the CDR3 is TGTGCCCAAGGAGGGATACTAGGGACCCAGTACTTC.

The chain has TRBV6-5 and TRBJ1-2; possibly TRBD1 for D (6 bases). This CDR3 comprises 15 residues. Germline V lookup: CDR1 MNHEY, CDR2 SVGAGI. Between the trimmed V and J ends, which lost 2 bases and 2 bases, there was a span of 12 bases. Here the CDR3 DNA reads TGTGCCAGCAGTTACCGTGGCAGGGGAAACTATGGCTACACCTTC. This translates into CASSYRGRGNYGYTF.

The chain is built from TRBV3-1 (or the pseudogene TRBV3-2) and TRBJ1-1, with a tentative D call TRBD1 (6 bases). CDR3 length: 15 amino acids. Trimming shortened V by 2 bases and J by 2 bases, and 12 bases separated the two germline ends. CDR1 is LGHDT, CDR2 YNNKEL, per germline (reference sequence). This chain's CDR3 is CASSQSGTTNTEAFF. The CDR3 DNA reads as TGTGCCAGCAGCCAATCAGGGACAACTAACACTGAAGCTTTCTTT.

The chain has TRBV20-1 and TRBJ2-7; unclear D gene. The CDR3 is 11 residues long. V dropped 5 bases and J dropped 7 bases, with 12 bases sitting between them. Per germline, CDR1 DFQATT and CDR2 SNEGSKA (reference sequence). For the CDR3, the DNA is TGCAGTGCTTCCGCGGAAAGGGAGCAGTACTTC. Its protein product is CSASAEREQYF.

This chain connects TRBV19 to TRBJ1-1, with 10 bases identical to TRBD1. CDR3 length: 13 amino acids. The V segment lost 10 bases and the J segment 1 base; nucleotides outside the gene matches: 3. From germline, CDR1 is LNHDA and CDR2 SQIVND (reference sequence). In nucleotides, the CDR3 is TGTGCCACACGGGACAGGGGGAACACTGAAGCTTTCTTT. Amino acid sequence: CATRDRGNTEAFF.

This rearrangement joins TRBV4-2 to TRBJ1-4; weak D call: TRBD1 (5 bases). The V end was cut by 1 base, the J end by 8 bases, with 14 bases between. CDR1 and CDR2 (germline): LGHNA, YNFKEQ. This CDR3 is 15 amino acids long. CDR3 in amino acids: CASSQVGGDEEKLFF. CDR3 nucleotide sequence: TGTGCCAGCAGCCAAGTGGGGGGGGATGAGGAAAAACTGTTTTTT.

The gene calls are TRBV28 and TRBJ1-2, with 9 bases that match TRBD1. In germline, CDR1 is MDHEN, CDR2 SYDVKM. The CDR3 has 16 residues. V was pared by 4 bases and J by 4 bases, with 10 bases of the junction left unmatched. The CDR3 coding sequence is TGTGCCAGCAGTTCCACCGGGACAGGGACTATCTATGGCTACACCTTC. It translates to CASSSTGTGTIYGYTF.

The chain couples TRBV29-1 to TRBJ1-3; unclear D gene. Germline V gene sequence: CDR1 SQVTM, CDR2 ANQGSEA. The CDR3 contains 12 residues. Trimming took off 2 bases at V and 2 bases at J, with 4 bases between the two ends. In DNA, the CDR3 is TGCAGCGTTGAAACGGCTGGAAACACCATATATTTT. This sequence encodes CSVETAGNTIYF.

The CDR3 DNA reads as TGCGCCAGCAACAGACAGGGGGAGGGCTATGGCTACACCTTC. As protein: CASNRQGEGYGYTF. V usage is TRBV23-1 and J usage is TRBJ1-2, with TRBD1 matching over 9 bases. TRBV23-1 is identified as an open reading frame with a role that is uncertain. Losses at the gene ends were 7 bases for V and 4 bases for J; bases not matched to a gene: 7. The CDR3 runs to 14 residues.